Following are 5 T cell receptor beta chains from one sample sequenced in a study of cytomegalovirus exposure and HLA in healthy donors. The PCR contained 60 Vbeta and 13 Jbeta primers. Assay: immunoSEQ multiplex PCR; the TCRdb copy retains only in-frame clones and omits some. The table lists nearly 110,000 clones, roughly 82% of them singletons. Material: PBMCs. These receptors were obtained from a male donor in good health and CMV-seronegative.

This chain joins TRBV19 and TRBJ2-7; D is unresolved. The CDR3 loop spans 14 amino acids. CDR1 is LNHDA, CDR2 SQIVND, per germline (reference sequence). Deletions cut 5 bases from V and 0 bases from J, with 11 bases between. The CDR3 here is CASSGAVRSYEQYF. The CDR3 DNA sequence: TGTGCCAGTAGTGGTGCAGTCCGCTCCTACGAGCAGTACTTC.

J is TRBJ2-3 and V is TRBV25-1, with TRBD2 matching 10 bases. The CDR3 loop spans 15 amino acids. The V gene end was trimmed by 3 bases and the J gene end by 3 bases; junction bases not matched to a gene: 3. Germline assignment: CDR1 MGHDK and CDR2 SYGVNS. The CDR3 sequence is CASSESSGRTDTQYF. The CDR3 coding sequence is TGTGCCAGCAGTGAGTCTAGCGGGAGAACAGATACGCAGTATTTT.

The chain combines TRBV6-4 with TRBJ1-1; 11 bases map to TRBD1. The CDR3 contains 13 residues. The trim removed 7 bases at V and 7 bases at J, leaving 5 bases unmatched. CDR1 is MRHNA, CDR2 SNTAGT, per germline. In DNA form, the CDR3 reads TGTGCCAGCAACCGGACAGGGGGCGTTGAAGCTTTCTTT. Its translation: CASNRTGGVEAFF.

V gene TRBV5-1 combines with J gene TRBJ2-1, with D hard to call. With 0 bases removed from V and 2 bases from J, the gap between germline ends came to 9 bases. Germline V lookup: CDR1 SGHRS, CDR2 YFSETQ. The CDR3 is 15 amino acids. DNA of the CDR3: TGCGCCAGCAGCTTGGGTGCGAATGCCTACAATGAGCAGTTCTTC. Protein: CASSLGANAYNEQFF.

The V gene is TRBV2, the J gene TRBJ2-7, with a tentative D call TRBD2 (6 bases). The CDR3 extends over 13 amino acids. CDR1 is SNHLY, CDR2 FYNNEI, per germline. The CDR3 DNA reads TGTGCCAGCAGTGAAGCGCTTAATGGCGGGATTTCCGTC. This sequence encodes CASSEALNGGISV.